A selection of T cell receptor beta chains follows, all from one sample in a study of long-term antiretroviral therapy in people with HIV. Some clones are missing from TCRdb's copy, which holds only in-frame ones; the method was immunoSEQ multiplex PCR. The sample consists of 30,000 to 40,000 clones, 83% of them appearing once. The starting material was unsorted PBMCs, obtained 0.4 years before starting antiretroviral therapy. The receptors here all came from a man aged 18 to 35 with HIV. Each CDR3 is given with its conserved first and last residue. D genes are given only for firm matches. Clone sizes are given selectively: once, few, many, or a class where the clone is expanded.

j_gene | abundance | d_gene | v_gene | CDR3nt | CDR3aa
TRBJ2-7 | . | TRBD1 | TRBV9 | TGTGCCAGCAGTGAAGCGACAGGGAGAGACTACGAGCAGTACTTC | CASSEATGRDYEQYF
TRBJ2-7 | . | . | TRBV28 | TGTGCCAGCAGCCAGACCTACGAGCAGTACTTC | CASSQTYEQYF
TRBJ1-1 | . | . | TRBV4-2 | TGTGCCAGCAGCCAAGAGATACCTGGGAGGGCTTTCTTT | CASSQEIPGRAFF
TRBJ2-6 | . | TRBD2 | TRBV7-9 | TGTGCCGAACTCGGGGGGGGCTCTGGGGCCAACGTCCTGACTTTC | CAELGGGSGANVLTF
TRBJ2-6 | few | . | TRBV10-3 | TGTGCCATCACCAGGCCAGGGACCAACGTCCTGACTTTC | CAITRPGTNVLTF
TRBJ1-2 | . | TRBD1 | TRBV6-1 | TGTGCCAGCGGGGAAGGACAGGGACGAAGTGGCTACACCTTC | CASGEGQGRSGYTF
TRBJ2-7 | . | . | TRBV7-9 | TGTGCCAGCAGCTCGCCCCCGGGCGCGGGGTACTTC | CASSSPPGAGYF
TRBJ2-1 | . | TRBD2 | TRBV7-7 | TGTGCTAGCAGCCCCCACGTCACTAGCGGGGGGCCCACCCACTCCTACAATGAGCAGTTCTTC | CASSPHVTSGGPTHSYNEQFF
TRBJ1-3 | few | . | TRBV30 | TGTGCCTGGGGACCAGGGACGGTCGGAAACACCATATATTTT | CAWGPGTVGNTIYF
TRBJ2-7 | once | . | TRBV7-9 | TGTGCCAGCAGCTTAGCTTCTTCACATGCCGAGCAGTACTTC | CASSLASSHAEQYF
TRBJ2-5 | . | TRBD1 | TRBV6-5 | TGTGCCAGCAGTCCCTCGGGGGGACAGGGCGAGACCCAGTACTTC | CASSPSGGQGETQYF
TRBJ2-7 | . | . | TRBV5-6 | TGTGCCAGCAGCTACAGGGCGTCCTACGAGCAGTACTTC | CASSYRASYEQYF
TRBJ2-7 | . | TRBD2 | TRBV6-4 | TGTGCCAGGCCTAAACGGGGGGGGCCGAGATACGAGCAGTACTTC | CARPKRGGPRYEQYF
TRBJ1-2 | . | . | TRBV5-1 | TGCGCCAGCAGCTTGGAAGCTAGGGCAGCCTCGACAGGCGGCTACACCTTC | CASSLEARAASTGGYTF